This T cell receptor beta chain was obtained from a study of T-cell reconstitution after alpha-beta-depleted transplantation in children. TCRbeta library preparation incorporated unique molecular identifiers. One entry per CDR3 protein results from TCRdb running MiXCR on the PCR reads. The profile shows about 370,000 distinct CDR3 sequences, about a fifth of them singletons. Germline CDR1 reads DFQATT; CDR2 reads SNEGSKA (reference sequence). V was pared by 0 bases and J by 2 bases, with 11 bases between. The CDR3 extends over 15 amino acids. This clonotype showed up many times. The sample here was PBMCs from the stem cell graft donor, taken from the stem cell graft. This sequence joins TRBV20-1 and TRBJ2-1; possibly TRBD2 for D (5 bases). The TCR comes from a human donor who donated a stem cell graft to a child with acute myeloid leukemia. The CDR3 sequence is CSARDSGKPYNEQFF. The CDR3 DNA sequence: TGCAGTGCTAGAGATTCCGGGAAGCCCTACAATGAGCAGTTCTTC.